The 2 T cell receptor delta chains in this list originate from one sample, sequenced in a study of Vδ1+ human thymocytes. Findings and limits, study-wide: Thymic TRG and TRD repertoires appeared highly polyclonal.

For these receptors, no antigen is known. Extracted RNA was reverse transcribed into cDNA. CDR3 amplicons came from multiplex PCR with pooled V-gene forward and constant-region reverse primers. TCRdb re-called the multiplex PCR reads through CATT. The sample carries over 65,000 delta-chain clones, about 38% recorded once. The sequenced sample was Vdelta1+ gamma-delta thymocytes from the thymus. Subset denoted: FACS-sorted CD3+ TCRalphabeta- TCRVdelta1+ TCRVdelta2- thymocytes. These receptors all come from a boy younger than two who had congenital heart surgery.

The gene calls are TRDV1 and TRDJ1; TRDD3 matches 10 bases. Trimming cost V 0 bases and J 0 bases; bases outside gene matches: 22. Germline CDR1 reads TSWWSYY; CDR2 reads QGS. This CDR3 is built from 23 residues. This CDR3 reads CALGELVDTGENTGGWYTDKLIF. The CDR3 region has the DNA TGTGCTCTTGGGGAACTCGTGGATACTGGGGAGAACACTGGGGGATGGTACACCGATAAACTCATCTTT.

This sequence joins TRDV1 and TRDJ1, with 13 bases lining up with TRDD3. The CDR3 extends over 20 amino acids. The trim removed 0 bases at V and 0 bases at J, leaving 10 bases unmatched. Germline lookup yields CDR1 TSWWSYY and CDR2 QGS. CDR3 residues: CALGELLATTGGYDTDKLIF. In nucleotides, the CDR3 is TGTGCTCTTGGGGAACTCCTTGCCACGACTGGGGGATACGACACCGATAAACTCATCTTT.